This TCR beta chain came from a study of cytomegalovirus exposure and HLA in healthy donors. Whole-study findings and limits: Rarity characterized most TCR sequences, yet some public TCRs appeared in many donors. In vitro checks showed that a few CMV-associated chains really do target CMV antigens.

In the case of this clone: The antigen is not known.

Only in-frame clones appear in the TCRdb table, and some are missing; sequencing was by immunoSEQ multiplex PCR. The sample shows roughly 200,000 clones, about 81% of them seen only once. The donors were part of the validation cohort of 95 to 150 subjects. That cohort was separate from the first cohort, which comprised under 750 subjects. This CDR3 has 16 amino acids. The junction had 11 bases not matched to a gene; V was cut back by 1 base and J by 8 bases. Germline V gene lookup returns CDR1 SGHRS and CDR2 YFSETQ. Sequencing was done on a sample of PBMCs. The TCR was taken from a woman in her thirties in good health and CMV-seronegative. The chain combines TRBV5-1 with TRBJ2-1, with 8 bases lining up with TRBD2. The CDR3: CASSLLTGGPSDEQFF. CDR3 DNA sequence: TGCGCCAGCAGCTTGCTGACGGGAGGGCCCTCGGATGAGCAGTTCTTC.